These 2 T cell receptor beta chains originate from one sample sequenced in a study of control samples from healthy donors and cancer patients (dated by TCRdb to about 2020). Libraries came from the immunoSEQ multiplex PCR assay. Held by TCRdb, this immuneACCESS table contains in-frame sequences only and omits some clones. Under half of the omission traces to an unresolved V gene where checked; the cause of the rest is unknown. This sample comprises tens of thousands of clones, roughly 90% of them detected only once. Approximately 14% of the sample is in the top ten clones. The sequenced material came from blood. Source of these receptors: a woman in her 70s in good health.

V gene TRBV29-1 combines with J gene TRBJ1-1; D may be TRBD1 (5 bases). The V gene's germline CDR1 is SQVTM and CDR2 ANQGSEA. This CDR3 comprises 14 residues. Trimming took off 5 bases at V and 2 bases at J, with 15 bases between the two ends. CDR3 coding DNA: TGCAGCGTTTTTGATACGCAGGGAAACACTGAAGCTTTCTTT. Translation gives CSVFDTQGNTEAFF.

The chain uses TRBV28 and TRBJ1-1; a weak D match, TRBD1 (5 bases). V lost 6 bases and J 1 base, leaving 12 bases between the germline ends. This CDR3 is 14 amino acids long. CDR1 and CDR2 from the germline V gene are MDHEN and SYDVKM. The CDR3 region has the DNA TGTGCCAGCAGCCTACCAGGGCAGAACACTGAAGCTTTCTTT. This codes for CASSLPGQNTEAFF.